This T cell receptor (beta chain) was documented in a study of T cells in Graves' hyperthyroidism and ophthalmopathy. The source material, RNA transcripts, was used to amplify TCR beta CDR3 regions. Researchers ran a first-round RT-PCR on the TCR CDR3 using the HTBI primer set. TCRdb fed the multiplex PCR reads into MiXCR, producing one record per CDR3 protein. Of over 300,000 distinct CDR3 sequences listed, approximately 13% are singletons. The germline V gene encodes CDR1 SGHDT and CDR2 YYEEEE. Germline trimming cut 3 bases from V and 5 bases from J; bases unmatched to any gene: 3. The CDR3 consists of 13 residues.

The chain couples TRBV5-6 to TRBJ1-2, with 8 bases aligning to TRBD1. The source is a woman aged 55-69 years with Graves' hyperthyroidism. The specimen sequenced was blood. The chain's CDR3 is CASSWDRSYGYTF. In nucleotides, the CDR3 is TGTGCCAGCAGCTGGGACAGGAGTTATGGCTACACCTTC.